Each of the 8 T cell receptor beta chains below was sequenced from the same sample in a study of Tregs in tolerant kidney transplant recipients. TCRdb's table, derived via immunoSEQ multiplex PCR, lists solely in-frame clones and lacks some. The profile shows 85,000 to 95,000 clones, about 92% of them singletons. Material for sequencing was CD8+ T cells from blood. These receptors all come from a human donor in good health.

V gene TRBV25-1 combines with J gene TRBJ2-1; D call uncertain. V was clipped by 6 bases and J by 1 base, with 4 bases between them. The CDR3 consists of 12 residues. CDR1 MGHDK and CDR2 SYGVNS come from the germline V gene. DNA of the CDR3: TGTGCCAGCAGCCGGTCCTACAATGAGCAGTTCTTC. Its translation: CASSRSYNEQFF.

CDR3 nucleotides: TGTGCCAGCGGGAGAGGACAGGTCTCCTACGAGCAGTACTTC. Its translation is CASGRGQVSYEQYF. The J gene is TRBJ2-7, the V gene TRBV13; 7 nucleotides line up with TRBD1. After removal of 8 bases from V and 0 bases from J, the junction contained 7 bases not matched to a gene. The CDR3 loop spans 14 amino acids. Germline V gene sequence: CDR1 PRHDT, CDR2 FYEKMQ (reference sequence).

The chain joins TRBV9 to TRBJ2-1; possible D gene TRBD2, 5 bases. This CDR3 region has 15 residues. V lost 2 bases to trimming and J lost 2 bases, with 11 bases between them. Germline CDR1 reads SGDLS; CDR2 reads YYNGEE. CDR3 nucleotides: TGTGCCAGCAGCGTCGGAGAGGGAGCCTACAATGAGCAGTTCTTC. Its translation: CASSVGEGAYNEQFF.

The chain couples TRBV6-1 to TRBJ1-5; D call uncertain. Germline V lookup: CDR1 MNHNS, CDR2 SASEGT. The CDR3 is 14 residues long. V was clipped by 1 base and J by 6 bases, with 10 bases between them. This chain's CDR3 is CASSEGWEGQPQHF. For the CDR3, the DNA is TGTGCCAGCAGTGAAGGGTGGGAAGGTCAGCCCCAGCATTTT.

V usage is TRBV25-1 and J usage is TRBJ2-3; D may be TRBD2 (6 bases). Trimming removed 6 bases at V and 1 base at J, with 17 bases between. Germline CDR1 and CDR2: MGHDK and SYGVNS. The CDR3 runs 16 residues. For the CDR3, the DNA is TGTGCCAGCAGGGGCCGCAGAGGGGAGGGCACAGATACGCAGTATTTT. Its translation is CASRGRRGEGTDTQYF.

CDR3 residues: CASSTGTNTGELFF. The CDR3 DNA sequence: TGTGCCAGCAGTACCGGGACGAACACCGGGGAGCTGTTTTTT. V and J are TRBV27 and TRBJ2-2; a possible D gene is TRBD2 (5 bases). The CDR3 contains 14 residues. Germline lookup yields CDR1 MNHEY and CDR2 SMNVEV (reference sequence). The V and J ends lost 5 bases and 0 bases respectively, with 7 bases between them.

J is TRBJ2-1 and V is TRBV9; no clear D. Germline CDR1 reads SGDLS; CDR2 reads YYNGEE. Trimming removed 0 bases from V and 5 bases from J, with 9 bases in between. This CDR3 has 14 amino acids. The CDR3 protein is CASSVGGRDNEQFF. CDR3 in DNA: TGTGCCAGCAGCGTAGGAGGTAGAGACAATGAGCAGTTCTTC.

V is TRBV6-1 and J is TRBJ1-3; D not resolved. Trimming shortened V by 1 base and J by 3 bases, and 7 bases separated the two germline ends. Looked up from germline, CDR1 is MNHNS and CDR2 is SASEGT. The CDR3 is 14 residues long. In nucleotides, the CDR3 is TGTGCCAGCAGTGAAGGCAGGTTTGGAAACACCATATATTTT. Translation gives CASSEGRFGNTIYF.